Here is one T cell receptor (beta chain) with its context. The antigen is unknown. Measured with immunoSEQ multiplex PCR; TCRdb has only the in-frame clones, and not every one. This table holds about 5,100 clones, 35% to 50% found once. These data originate in a study of T cells in localized non-small cell lung cancer. Study-wide points: In uninvolved adjacent lung, T cell clonality reached its highest value, exceeding tumor.

The receptor was derived from a man aged 40 to 75 with stage I lung adenocarcinoma. The sequencing used lung tumor tissue, collected before any cancer treatment.

The CDR3 DNA reads as TGTGCCAGCTCACTATTTGGGGGCGGTGAAAAACTGTTTTTT. This codes for CASSLFGGGEKLFF. The chain recombines TRBV18 with TRBJ1-4, with TRBD1 as a possible D gene (6 bases). The CDR3 loop spans 14 amino acids. With 4 bases removed from V and 7 bases from J, the gap between germline ends came to 13 bases. The germline V gene encodes CDR1 KGHSH and CDR2 LQKENI.